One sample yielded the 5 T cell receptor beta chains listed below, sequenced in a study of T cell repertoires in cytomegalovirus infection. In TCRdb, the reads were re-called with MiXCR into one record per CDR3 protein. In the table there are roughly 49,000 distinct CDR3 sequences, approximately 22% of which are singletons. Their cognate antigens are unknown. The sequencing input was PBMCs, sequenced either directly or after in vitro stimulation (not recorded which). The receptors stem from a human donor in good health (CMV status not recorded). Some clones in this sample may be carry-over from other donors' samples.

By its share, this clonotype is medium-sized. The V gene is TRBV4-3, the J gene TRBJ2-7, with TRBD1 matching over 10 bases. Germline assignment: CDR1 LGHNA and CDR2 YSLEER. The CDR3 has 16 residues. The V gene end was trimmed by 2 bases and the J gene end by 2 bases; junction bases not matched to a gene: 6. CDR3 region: CASSQSGTGETYEQYF. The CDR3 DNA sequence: TGCGCCAGCAGCCAATCTGGGACAGGGGAAACCTACGAGCAGTACTTC.

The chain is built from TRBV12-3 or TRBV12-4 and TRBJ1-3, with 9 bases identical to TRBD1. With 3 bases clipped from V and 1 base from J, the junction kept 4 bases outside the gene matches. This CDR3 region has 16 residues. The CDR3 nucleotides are TGTGCCAGCAGTTTTTGGGGACAGGGATCTGGAAACACCATATATTTT. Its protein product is CASSFWGQGSGNTIYF.

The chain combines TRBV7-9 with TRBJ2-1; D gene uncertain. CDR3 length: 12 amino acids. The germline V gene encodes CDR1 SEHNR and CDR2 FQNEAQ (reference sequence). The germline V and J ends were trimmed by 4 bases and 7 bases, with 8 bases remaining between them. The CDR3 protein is CASSSGVNEQFF. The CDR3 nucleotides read TGTGCCAGCAGCTCAGGTGTAAATGAGCAGTTCTTC.

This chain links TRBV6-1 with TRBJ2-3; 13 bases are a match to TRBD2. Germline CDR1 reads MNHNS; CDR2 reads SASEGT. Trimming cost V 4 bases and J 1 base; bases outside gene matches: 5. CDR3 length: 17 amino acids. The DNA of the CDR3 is TGTGCCAGCAGTGTTAGAACTAGCGGGGGGGGCACAGATACGCAGTATTTT. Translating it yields CASSVRTSGGGTDTQYF.

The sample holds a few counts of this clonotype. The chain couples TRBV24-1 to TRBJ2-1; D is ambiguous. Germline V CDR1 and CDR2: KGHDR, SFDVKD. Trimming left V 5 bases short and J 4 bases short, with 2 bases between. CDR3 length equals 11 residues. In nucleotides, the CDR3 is TGTGCCACCAGTGTGTACAATGAGCAGTTCTTC. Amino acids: CATSVYNEQFF.